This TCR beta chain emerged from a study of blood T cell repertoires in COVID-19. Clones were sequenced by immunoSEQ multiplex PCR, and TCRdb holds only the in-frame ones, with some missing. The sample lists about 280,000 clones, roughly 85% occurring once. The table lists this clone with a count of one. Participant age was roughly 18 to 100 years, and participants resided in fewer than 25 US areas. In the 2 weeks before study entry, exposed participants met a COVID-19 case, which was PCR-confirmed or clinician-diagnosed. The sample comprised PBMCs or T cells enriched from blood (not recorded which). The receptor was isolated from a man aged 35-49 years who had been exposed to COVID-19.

The CDR3 is CASSLVSGTPYEQYF. CDR3 DNA sequence: TGTGCCAGCAGCTTGGTATCGGGAACTCCCTACGAGCAGTACTTC. This sequence joins TRBV5-5 and TRBJ2-7; possibly TRBD2 for D (5 bases). Per germline, CDR1 SGHKS and CDR2 YYEKEE (reference sequence). Trimming removed 0 bases from V and 2 bases from J, with 12 bases in between. This CDR3 has 15 amino acids. Variable domain in full (rest from reference TRBV5-5 and TRBJ2-7): DAGVTQSPTHLIKTRGQQVTLRCSPISGHKSVSWYQQVLGQGPQFIFQYYEKEERGRGNFPDRFSARQFPNYSSELNVNALLLGDSALYLCASSLVSGTPYEQYFGPGTRLTVT.